One TCR beta chain is described in this entry. The same CDR3 can be traced to other DNA sequences in this sample. The data originate from a study of blood T cell repertoires in COVID-19. Study context: The United States, Italy and Spain were the sources of the acute and convalescent COVID-19 samples. The analysed material was cDNA or gDNA that came from T cells, B-cell-depleted T cells, or PBMCs.

CDR3 length: 15 residues. In the authors' methods: How many nucleated cells were present was estimated from reference gene primer amplification. Assay: immunoSEQ multiplex PCR; the TCRdb copy retains only in-frame clones and omits some. V and J calls and clone size are as listed in that table; D and trimming were resolved from the DNA. The table has tens of thousands of clones, around 88% seen once. This chain links TRBV21-1 with TRBJ2-1; the table's D call TRBD2 went unverified against the DNA. TRBV21-1 is labeled a pseudogene. The sample comprised peripheral blood. The TCR originated in a human donor with active COVID-19. The donor label of this sample is uncertain. CDR3 sequence (DNA): TGTGCCAGCAGCAACAGCGGCAATCCCACCGGTGAGCAGTTCTTC. Translating gives CASSNSGNPTGEQFF.